These 23 T cell receptor beta chains originate from one sample sequenced in a study of blood T cell repertoires in COVID-19. Assay used: immunoSEQ multiplex PCR; TCRdb lists only in-frame clones, some missing. Of around 54,000 clones listed, 70% to 80% are singletons. The sequenced sample was PBMCs or T cells enriched from blood (not recorded which). The receptor set was obtained from a woman in her forties or fifties with acute COVID-19.

The chain combines TRBV4-1 with TRBJ1-1; D ambiguous. The CDR3 runs to 14 residues. With 4 bases removed from V and 3 bases from J, the gap between germline ends came to 12 bases. Germline V gives CDR1 MGHRA, CDR2 YSYEKL. Here the CDR3 DNA reads TGCGCCAGCAGCCCCCGGGATGGGGACACTGAAGCTTTCTTT. It codes for CASSPRDGDTEAFF.

V gene TRBV6-5 combines with J gene TRBJ1-6; 7 bases are shared with TRBD1. This CDR3 contains 14 residues. With 8 bases clipped from V and 8 bases from J, the junction kept 9 bases outside the gene matches. Germline CDR1 and CDR2: MNHEY and SVGAGI. CDR3 loop: CASGSQGTDSPLHF. In DNA, the CDR3 is TGTGCCAGCGGATCACAGGGGACGGATTCACCCCTCCACTTT.

This clone has a handful of counts. V gene TRBV27 combines with J gene TRBJ1-5; 8 bases are shared with TRBD1. The V gene end was trimmed by 4 bases and the J gene end by 6 bases; junction bases not matched to a gene: 8. Per the germline V gene, CDR1 is MNHEY and CDR2 is SMNVEV (reference sequence). The CDR3 totals 15 residues. The CDR3 spells CASSSIRGLGQPQHF. CDR3 DNA: TGTGCCAGCAGTTCAATCAGGGGGCTGGGTCAGCCCCAGCATTTT.

The chain employs TRBV5-4 and TRBJ2-2, with 9 bases matching TRBD1. Per the germline V gene, CDR1 is SGHNT and CDR2 is YYREEE (reference sequence). This CDR3 has 16 amino acids. Losses at the gene ends were 3 bases for V and 4 bases for J; bases not matched to a gene: 7. The CDR3 DNA sequence: TGTGCCAGCAGCTCAGGCTTGGGACAGGGCACCGGGGAGCTGTTTTTT. Translation: CASSSGLGQGTGELFF.

J is TRBJ2-4 and V is TRBV23-1, with 7 bases identical to TRBD1. TRBV23-1 is reported as an ORF; its role is uncertain. V gave up 6 bases and J gave up 0 bases; unmatched junction bases: 5. The CDR3 is 15 residues long. CDR3: CASSETGLAKNIQYF. CDR3 coding DNA: TGCGCCAGCAGCGAGACAGGGTTAGCCAAAAACATTCAGTACTTC.

This clone was seen only a few times. V is TRBV5-1 and J is TRBJ1-1; no reliable D call. Trimming removed 5 bases from V and 0 bases from J, with 11 bases in between. The CDR3 is made up of 14 amino acids. Germline V gene sequence: CDR1 SGHRS, CDR2 YFSETQ. The CDR3 DNA reads TGCGCCAGCAGGATTCTTGGAGTGAACACTGAAGCTTTCTTT. Translated, it gives CASRILGVNTEAFF.

This chain joins TRBV18 and TRBJ1-4, with 8 bases identical to TRBD1. Trimming removed 3 bases from V and 0 bases from J; junction bases left unmatched: 6. Per germline, CDR1 KGHSH and CDR2 LQKENI. The CDR3 covers 17 residues. The CDR3 coding sequence is TGTGCCAGCTCACCTACCGGACAGGGAGCAACTAATGAAAAACTGTTTTTT. This sequence encodes CASSPTGQGATNEKLFF. The full variable domain, completed using reference TRBV18 and TRBJ1-4, is NAGVMQNPRHLVRRRGQEARLRCSPMKGHSHVYWYRQLPEEGLKFMVYLQKENIIDESGMPKERFSAEFPKEGPSILRIQQVVRGDSAAYFCASSPTGQGATNEKLFFGSGTQLSVL.

The chain uses TRBV27 and TRBJ1-4; TRBD1 aligns across 9 bases. This CDR3 region has 16 residues. Germline V gene data show CDR1 as MNHEY and CDR2 as SMNVEV (reference sequence). J lost 3 bases, V lost 2 bases, and 4 bases had no gene match. As DNA, the CDR3 is TGTGCCAGCAGTTTACGGGGACAGGGCCCTAATGAAAAACTGTTTTTT. This translates into CASSLRGQGPNEKLFF.

The chain recombines TRBV7-8 with TRBJ2-1; possible D gene TRBD1, 7 bases. The CDR3 spans 15 residues. Germline CDR1 reads SGHVS; CDR2 reads FQNEAQ. Deletions cut 1 base from V and 8 bases from J, with 15 bases between. The CDR3 bases are TGTGCCAGCAGCTTAGGAGGGCAGGGGGGCGATGAGCAGTTCTTC. Amino acids: CASSLGGQGGDEQFF.

The chain combines TRBV9 with TRBJ2-7; D is ambiguous. Germline CDR1 is SGDLS and CDR2 is YYNGEE. The CDR3 spans 15 residues. V lost 2 bases and J 1 base, leaving 13 bases between the germline ends. The chain's CDR3 is CASSVNVGTSYEQYF. CDR3 nucleotide sequence: TGTGCCAGCAGCGTTAACGTGGGCACTTCCTACGAGCAGTACTTC.

This clone has just a few counts. V gene TRBV7-9 combines with J gene TRBJ1-3; 7 bases match TRBD1. The CDR3 has 16 amino acids. With V trimmed by 4 bases and J by 5 bases, 11 bases remained unmatched. The germline V gene has CDR1 SEHNR and CDR2 FQNEAQ (reference sequence). Here the CDR3 DNA reads TGTGCCAGCAGCTCCGGGACAGCCACCTACAGAAACACCATATATTTT. Translation: CASSSGTATYRNTIYF.

The chain recombines TRBV6-5 with TRBJ2-1, with TRBD1 matching 7 bases. With V trimmed by 2 bases and J by 7 bases, 8 bases remained unmatched. The CDR3 is 15 amino acids. Germline V lookup: CDR1 MNHEY, CDR2 SVGAGI. CDR3 nucleotides: TGTGCCAGCAGTTACGACAGGGATGGTTGGAATGAGCAGTTCTTC. Its protein product is CASSYDRDGWNEQFF.

V and J are TRBV5-1 and TRBJ2-7, with 11 nucleotides matching TRBD1. Germline lookup yields CDR1 SGHRS and CDR2 YFSETQ. This CDR3 comprises 16 residues. J was trimmed by 1 base and V by 3 bases; bases with no gene match: 6. CDR3 sequence: CASSSSGTGGSYEQYF. CDR3 coding DNA: TGCGCCAGCAGCTCTTCCGGGACAGGGGGATCCTACGAGCAGTACTTC.

The V gene is TRBV28, the J gene TRBJ1-1; TRBD1 matches at 8 bases. In germline, CDR1 is MDHEN, CDR2 SYDVKM. The CDR3 extends over 14 amino acids. The J segment lost 4 bases and the V segment lost 4 bases, leaving 5 bases of the junction unmatched. The CDR3 sequence is CASSSGGASTEAFF. Written as DNA, the CDR3 is TGTGCCAGCAGTTCAGGGGGCGCGAGCACTGAAGCTTTCTTT.

The chain joins TRBV11-2 to TRBJ2-6; D might be TRBD1 (6 bases). The V gene's germline CDR1 is SGHAT and CDR2 FQNNGV. The CDR3 totals 18 residues. V was clipped by 5 bases and J by 2 bases, with 19 bases between them. For the CDR3, the DNA is TGTGCCAGCAGCCGAACTACAGGGTTCATCCCTGGGGCCAACGTCCTGACTTTC. Its protein is CASSRTTGFIPGANVLTF. Supplemented by reference TRBV11-2 and TRBJ2-6, the full variable domain reads EAGVAQSPRYKIIEKRQSVAFWCNPISGHATLYWYQQILGQGPKLLIQFQNNGVVDDSQLPKDRFSAERLKGVDSTLKIQPAKLEDSAVYLCASSRTTGFIPGANVLTFGAGSRLTVL.

The rearrangement joins TRBV7-9 to TRBJ1-5; D is unresolved. This CDR3 has 14 residues. Trimming cost V 5 bases and J 2 bases, with 10 bases left between them. CDR1 is SEHNR, CDR2 FQNEAQ, per germline (reference sequence). The CDR3 nucleotides are TGTGCCAGCAGCCCCGCGGCGGGCAATCAGCCCCAGCATTTT. The encoded protein is CASSPAAGNQPQHF.

This chain links TRBV4-2 with TRBJ2-1, with 8 positions matching TRBD1. Germline values: CDR1 LGHNA, CDR2 YNFKEQ. This CDR3 is built from 21 residues. The V gene end was trimmed by 0 bases and the J gene end by 0 bases; junction bases not matched to a gene: 16. The CDR3 loop reads CASSQDPGDRRKRSSYNEQFF. In DNA, the CDR3 is TGTGCCAGCAGCCAAGATCCTGGGGACAGGCGAAAGAGGAGCTCCTACAATGAGCAGTTCTTC.

The chain is built from TRBV20-1 and TRBJ2-7; D uncertain. This CDR3 comprises 11 residues. CDR1 and CDR2 from the germline V gene are DFQATT and SNEGSKA (reference sequence). Trimming removed 2 bases from V and 1 base from J, with 3 bases in between. The CDR3 protein is CSARQSYEQYF. The CDR3 DNA follows: TGCAGTGCTAGACAGTCCTACGAGCAGTACTTC.

This chain joins TRBV27 and TRBJ1-5; maybe TRBD1 (5 bases). Germline V gene sequence: CDR1 MNHEY, CDR2 SMNVEV (reference sequence). The CDR3 extends over 16 amino acids. Trimming shortened V by 3 bases and J by 6 bases, and 18 bases separated the two germline ends. The CDR3: CASSLSGTSRVQPQHF. CDR3 nucleotides: TGTGCCAGCAGTTTGTCAGGGACTTCTCGGGTTCAGCCCCAGCATTTT.

This chain connects TRBV7-3 to TRBJ2-1; a weak D match, TRBD2 (6 bases). Germline loops: CDR1 SGHTA, CDR2 FQGTGA. The V end was cut by 2 bases, the J end by 0 bases, with 8 bases between. The CDR3 covers 15 residues. CDR3 sequence reads: CASSLQGGSYNEQFF. CDR3 DNA sequence: TGTGCCAGCAGCTTACAGGGAGGCTCCTACAATGAGCAGTTCTTC.

The chain has TRBV3-1 (or the pseudogene TRBV3-2) and TRBJ2-7, with D maybe TRBD2 (5 bases). Germline CDR1 reads LGHDT; CDR2 reads YNNKEL (reference sequence). Trimming shortened V by 0 bases and J by 2 bases, and 11 bases separated the two germline ends. The CDR3 extends over 15 amino acids. The chain's CDR3 is CASSQEEAATYEQYF. In DNA form, the CDR3 reads TGTGCCAGCAGCCAAGAGGAGGCAGCCACCTACGAGCAGTACTTC.

This chain uses TRBV19 with TRBJ1-2; perhaps TRBD1 as D (6 bases). V lost 9 bases and J lost 6, with 23 bases in between. Germline assignment: CDR1 LNHDA and CDR2 SQIVND (reference sequence). This CDR3 comprises 15 residues. The CDR3 region has the DNA TGTGCCAGCGAGCGACAGGCCGGGGCGTTAGATGGCTACACCTTC. This encodes CASERQAGALDGYTF.

The chain carries TRBV7-6 and TRBJ2-7; 12 nucleotides agree with TRBD1. Trimming took 1 base from V and 4 from J; bases not matched to a gene: 8. CDR3 length: 17 residues. CDR1 is SGHVS, CDR2 FNYEAQ, per germline. CDR3 region: CASSLGSGTGGAYEQYF. Written as DNA, the CDR3 is TGTGCCAGCAGCTTAGGATCAGGGACAGGGGGCGCATACGAGCAGTACTTC. Based on the CDR3 plus reference TRBV7-6 and TRBJ2-7, the full variable domain is GAGVSQSPRYKVTKRGQDVALRCDPISGHVSLYWYRQALGQGPEFLTYFNYEAQQDKSGLPNDRFSAERPEGSISTLTIQRTEQRDSAMYRCASSLGSGTGGAYEQYFGPGTRLTVT.